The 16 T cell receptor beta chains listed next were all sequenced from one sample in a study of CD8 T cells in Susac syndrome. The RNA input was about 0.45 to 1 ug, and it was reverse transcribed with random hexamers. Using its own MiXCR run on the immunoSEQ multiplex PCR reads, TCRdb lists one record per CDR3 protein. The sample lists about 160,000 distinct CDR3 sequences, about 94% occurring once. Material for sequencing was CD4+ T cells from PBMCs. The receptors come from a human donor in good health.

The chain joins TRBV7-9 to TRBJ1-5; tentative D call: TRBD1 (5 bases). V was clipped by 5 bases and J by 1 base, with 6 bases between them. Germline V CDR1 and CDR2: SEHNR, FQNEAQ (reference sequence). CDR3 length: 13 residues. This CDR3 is CASSRQSNQPQHF. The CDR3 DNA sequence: TGTGCCAGCAGCCGACAGAGCAATCAGCCCCAGCATTTT. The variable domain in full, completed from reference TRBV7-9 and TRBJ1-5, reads DTGVSQNPRHKITKRGQNVTFRCDPISEHNRLYWYRQTLGQGPEFLTYFQNEAQLEKSRLLSDRFSAERPKGSFSTLEIQRTEQGDSAMYLCASSRQSNQPQHFGDGTRLSIL.

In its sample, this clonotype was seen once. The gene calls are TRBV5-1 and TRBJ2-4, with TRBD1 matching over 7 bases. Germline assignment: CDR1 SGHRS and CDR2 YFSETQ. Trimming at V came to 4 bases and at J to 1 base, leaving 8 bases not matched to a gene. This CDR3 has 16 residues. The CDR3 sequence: CASSQDRPGAKNIQYF. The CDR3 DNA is TGCGCCAGCAGCCAGGACAGGCCGGGGGCCAAAAACATTCAGTACTTC.

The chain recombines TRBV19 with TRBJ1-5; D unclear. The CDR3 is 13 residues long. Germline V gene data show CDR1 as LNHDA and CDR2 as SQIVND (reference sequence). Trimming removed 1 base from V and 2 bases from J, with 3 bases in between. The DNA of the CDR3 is TGTGCCAGTAGTATAGCGGGCAATCAGCCCCAGCATTTT. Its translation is CASSIAGNQPQHF.

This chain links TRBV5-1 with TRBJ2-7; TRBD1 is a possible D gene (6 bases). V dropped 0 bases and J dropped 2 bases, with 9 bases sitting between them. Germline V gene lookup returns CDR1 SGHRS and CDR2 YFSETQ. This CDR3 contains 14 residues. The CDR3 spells CASSLGQATYEQYF. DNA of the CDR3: TGCGCCAGCAGCTTGGGACAGGCAACCTACGAGCAGTACTTC.

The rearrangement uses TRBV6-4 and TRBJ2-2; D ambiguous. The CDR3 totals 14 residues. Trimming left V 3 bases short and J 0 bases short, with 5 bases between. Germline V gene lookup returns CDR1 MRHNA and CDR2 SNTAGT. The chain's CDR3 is CASSEKPNTGELFF. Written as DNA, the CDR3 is TGTGCCAGCAGTGAGAAACCGAACACCGGGGAGCTGTTTTTT.

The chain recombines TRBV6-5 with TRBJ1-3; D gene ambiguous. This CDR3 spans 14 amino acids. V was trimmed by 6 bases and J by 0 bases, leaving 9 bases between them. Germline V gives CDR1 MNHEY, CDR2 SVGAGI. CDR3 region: CASRQQSSGNTIYF. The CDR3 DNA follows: TGTGCCAGCAGACAGCAGAGCTCTGGAAACACCATATATTTT.

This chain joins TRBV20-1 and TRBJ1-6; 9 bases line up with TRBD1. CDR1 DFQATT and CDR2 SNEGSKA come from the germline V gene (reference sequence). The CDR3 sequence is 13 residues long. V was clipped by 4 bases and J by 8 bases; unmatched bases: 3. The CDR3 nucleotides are TGCAGTGCTACCCGGGACAGGGATTCACCCCTCCACTTT. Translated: CSATRDRDSPLHF.

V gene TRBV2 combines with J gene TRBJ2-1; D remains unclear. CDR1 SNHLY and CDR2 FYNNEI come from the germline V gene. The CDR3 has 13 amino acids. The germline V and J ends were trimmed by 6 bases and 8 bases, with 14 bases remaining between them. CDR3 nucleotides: TGTGCCAGCAGAAGACAAGGTGGCGATGAGCAGTTCTTC. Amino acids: CASRRQGGDEQFF.

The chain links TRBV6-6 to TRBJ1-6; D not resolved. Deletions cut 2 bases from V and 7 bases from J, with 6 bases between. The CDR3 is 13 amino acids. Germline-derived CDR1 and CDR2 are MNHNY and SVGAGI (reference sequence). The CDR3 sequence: CASSYGANSPLHF. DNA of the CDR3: TGTGCCAGCAGTTACGGCGCGAATTCACCCCTCCACTTT.

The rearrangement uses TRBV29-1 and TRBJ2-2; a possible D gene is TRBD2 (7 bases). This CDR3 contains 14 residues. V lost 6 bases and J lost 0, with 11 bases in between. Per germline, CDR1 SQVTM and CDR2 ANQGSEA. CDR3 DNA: TGCAGCGTCGAGCGGGACACGAACACCGGGGAGCTGTTTTTT. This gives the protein CSVERDTNTGELFF.

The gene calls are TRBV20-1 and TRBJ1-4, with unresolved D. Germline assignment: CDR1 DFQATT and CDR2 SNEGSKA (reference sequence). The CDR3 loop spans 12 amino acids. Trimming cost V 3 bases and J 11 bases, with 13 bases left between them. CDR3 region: CSARIPPGKLFF. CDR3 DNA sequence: TGCAGTGCTAGGATACCCCCGGGGAAACTGTTTTTT.

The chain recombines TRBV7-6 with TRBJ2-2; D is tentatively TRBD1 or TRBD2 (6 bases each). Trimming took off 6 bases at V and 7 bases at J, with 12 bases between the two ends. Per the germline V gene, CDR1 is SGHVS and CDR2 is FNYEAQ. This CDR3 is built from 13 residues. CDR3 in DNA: TGTGCCAGCAGTCGGGGGCCTGGCGGGGAGCTGTTTTTT. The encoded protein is CASSRGPGGELFF.

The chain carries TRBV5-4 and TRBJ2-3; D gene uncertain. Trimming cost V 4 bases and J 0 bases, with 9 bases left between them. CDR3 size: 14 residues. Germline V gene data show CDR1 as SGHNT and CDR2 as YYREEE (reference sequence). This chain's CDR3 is CASSQVQSTDTQYF. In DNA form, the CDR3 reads TGTGCCAGCAGCCAAGTCCAGAGCACAGATACGCAGTATTTT.

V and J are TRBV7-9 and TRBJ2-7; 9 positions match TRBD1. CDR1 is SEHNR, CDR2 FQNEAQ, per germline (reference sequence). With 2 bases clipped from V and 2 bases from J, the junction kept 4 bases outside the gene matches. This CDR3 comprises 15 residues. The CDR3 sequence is CASSLLGTGPYEQYF. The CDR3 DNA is TGTGCCAGCAGCTTACTTGGGACAGGGCCCTACGAGCAGTACTTC.

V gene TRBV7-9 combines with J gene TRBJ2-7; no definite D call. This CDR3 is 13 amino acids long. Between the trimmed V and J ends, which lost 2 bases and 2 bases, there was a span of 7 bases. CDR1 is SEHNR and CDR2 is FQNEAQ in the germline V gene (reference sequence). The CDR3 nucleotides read TGTGCCAGCAGCTTAACTACAACCTACGAGCAGTACTTC. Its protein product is CASSLTTTYEQYF.

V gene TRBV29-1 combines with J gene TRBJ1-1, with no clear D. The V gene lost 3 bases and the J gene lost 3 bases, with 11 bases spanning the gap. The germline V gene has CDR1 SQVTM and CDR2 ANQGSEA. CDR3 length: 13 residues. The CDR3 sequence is CSVEGTVYTEAFF. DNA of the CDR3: TGCAGCGTTGAGGGCACAGTATACACTGAAGCTTTCTTT. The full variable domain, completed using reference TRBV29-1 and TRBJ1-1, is SAVISQKPSRDICQRGTSLTIQCQVDSQVTMMFWYRQQPGQSLTLIATANQGSEATYESGFVIDKFPISRPNLTFSTLTVSNMSPEDSSIYLCSVEGTVYTEAFFGQGTRLTVV.